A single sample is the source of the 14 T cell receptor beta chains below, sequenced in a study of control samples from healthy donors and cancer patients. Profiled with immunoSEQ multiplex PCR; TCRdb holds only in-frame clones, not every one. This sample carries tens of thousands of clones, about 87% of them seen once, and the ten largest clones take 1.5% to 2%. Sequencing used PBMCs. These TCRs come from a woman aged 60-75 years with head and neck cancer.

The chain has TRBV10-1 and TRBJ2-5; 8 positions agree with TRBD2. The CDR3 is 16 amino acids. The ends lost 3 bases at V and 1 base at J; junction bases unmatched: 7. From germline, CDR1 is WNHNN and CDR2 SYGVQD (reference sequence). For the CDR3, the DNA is TGCGCCAGCAGTGAAGCAGCGGGAGAACTCCAAGAGACCCAGTACTTC. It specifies CASSEAAGELQETQYF.

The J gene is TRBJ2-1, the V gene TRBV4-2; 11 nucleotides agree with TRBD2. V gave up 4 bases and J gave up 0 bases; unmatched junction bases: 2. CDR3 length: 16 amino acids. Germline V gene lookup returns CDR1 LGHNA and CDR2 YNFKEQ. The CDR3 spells CASSRLAGLSYNEQFF. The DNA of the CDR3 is TGTGCCAGCAGCCGACTAGCGGGGCTCTCCTACAATGAGCAGTTCTTC.

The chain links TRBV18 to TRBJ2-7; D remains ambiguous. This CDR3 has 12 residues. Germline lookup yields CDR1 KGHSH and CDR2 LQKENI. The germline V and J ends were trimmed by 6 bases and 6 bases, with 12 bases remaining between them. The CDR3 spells CASSQALGEQYF. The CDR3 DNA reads TGTGCCAGCTCTCAAGCGCTTGGCGAGCAGTACTTC.

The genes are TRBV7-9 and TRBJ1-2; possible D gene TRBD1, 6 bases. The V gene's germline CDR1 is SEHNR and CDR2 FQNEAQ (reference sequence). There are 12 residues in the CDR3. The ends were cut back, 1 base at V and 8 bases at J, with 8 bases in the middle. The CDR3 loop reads CASSLEDRGYTF. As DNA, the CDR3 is TGTGCCAGCAGCTTAGAAGACAGGGGCTACACCTTC.

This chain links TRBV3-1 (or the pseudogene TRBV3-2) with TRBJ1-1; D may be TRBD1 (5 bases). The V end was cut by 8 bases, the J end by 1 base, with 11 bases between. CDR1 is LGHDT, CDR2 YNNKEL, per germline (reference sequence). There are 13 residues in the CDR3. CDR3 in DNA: TGTGCCAGCGGAACGACAGCGAACACTGAAGCTTTCTTT. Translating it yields CASGTTANTEAFF.

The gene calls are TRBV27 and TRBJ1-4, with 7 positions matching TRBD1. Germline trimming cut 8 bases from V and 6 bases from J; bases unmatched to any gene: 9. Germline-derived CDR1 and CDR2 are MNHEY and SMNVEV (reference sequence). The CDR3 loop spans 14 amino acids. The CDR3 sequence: CASPWGRGDEKLFF. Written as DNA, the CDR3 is TGTGCCAGCCCCTGGGGCAGGGGGGATGAAAAACTGTTTTTT.

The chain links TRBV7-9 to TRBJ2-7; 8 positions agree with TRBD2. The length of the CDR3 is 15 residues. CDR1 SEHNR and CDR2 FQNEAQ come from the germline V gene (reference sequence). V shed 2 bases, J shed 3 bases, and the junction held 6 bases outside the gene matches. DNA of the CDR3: TGTGCCAGCAGCTTACGCCTCGCGGGAGGCTACGAGCAGTACTTC. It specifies CASSLRLAGGYEQYF.

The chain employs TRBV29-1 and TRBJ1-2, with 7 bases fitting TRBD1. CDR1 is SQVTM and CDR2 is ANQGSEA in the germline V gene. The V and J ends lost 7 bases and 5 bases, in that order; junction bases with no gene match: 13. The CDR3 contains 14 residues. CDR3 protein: CSGQGGLGEYGYTF. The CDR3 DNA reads TGCAGCGGACAGGGCGGGCTTGGGGAATATGGCTACACCTTC.

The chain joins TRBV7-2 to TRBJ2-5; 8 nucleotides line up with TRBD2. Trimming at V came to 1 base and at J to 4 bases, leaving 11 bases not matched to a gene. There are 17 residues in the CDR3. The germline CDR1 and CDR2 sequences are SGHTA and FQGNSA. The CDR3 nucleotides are TGTGCCAGCAGCTTAGGAAGGCTACTAGCGGTAGCAGAGACCCAGTACTTC. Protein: CASSLGRLLAVAETQYF.

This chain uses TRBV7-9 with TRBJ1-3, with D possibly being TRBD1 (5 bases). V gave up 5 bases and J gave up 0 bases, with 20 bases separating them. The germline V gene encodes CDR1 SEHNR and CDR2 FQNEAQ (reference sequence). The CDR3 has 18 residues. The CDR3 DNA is TGTGCCAGCAGCGCCTTACCACAGGAGGCCATCTCTGGAAACACCATATATTTT. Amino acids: CASSALPQEAISGNTIYF.

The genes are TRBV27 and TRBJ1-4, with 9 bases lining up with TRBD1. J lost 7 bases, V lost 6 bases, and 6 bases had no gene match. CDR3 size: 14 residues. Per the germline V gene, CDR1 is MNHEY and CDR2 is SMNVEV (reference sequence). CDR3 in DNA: TGTGCCAGCAGAACACAGGGGGCGGGTGAAAAACTGTTTTTT. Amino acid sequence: CASRTQGAGEKLFF.

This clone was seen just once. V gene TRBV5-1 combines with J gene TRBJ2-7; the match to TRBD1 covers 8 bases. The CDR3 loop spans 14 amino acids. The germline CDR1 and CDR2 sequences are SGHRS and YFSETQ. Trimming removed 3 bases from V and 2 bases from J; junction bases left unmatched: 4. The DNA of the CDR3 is TGCGCCAGCAGCTCCGGGACAGGAGCCTACGAGCAGTACTTC. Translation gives CASSSGTGAYEQYF.

The CDR3 spells CASSLRDIGQPQHF. The CDR3 coding sequence is TGTGCCAGCAGCTTAAGGGACATAGGTCAGCCCCAGCATTTT. The chain carries TRBV7-8 and TRBJ1-5; perhaps TRBD1 as D (6 bases). Germline V gene lookup returns CDR1 SGHVS and CDR2 FQNEAQ. V was cut by 2 bases and J by 6 bases, with 11 bases left in between. This CDR3 region has 14 residues.

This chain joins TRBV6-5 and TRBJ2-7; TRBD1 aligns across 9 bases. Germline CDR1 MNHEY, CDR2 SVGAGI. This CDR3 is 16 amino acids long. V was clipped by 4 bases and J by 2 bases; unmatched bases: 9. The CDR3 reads CASSSTRGQGTYEQYF. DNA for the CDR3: TGTGCCAGCAGTTCTACAAGGGGACAGGGCACCTACGAGCAGTACTTC.